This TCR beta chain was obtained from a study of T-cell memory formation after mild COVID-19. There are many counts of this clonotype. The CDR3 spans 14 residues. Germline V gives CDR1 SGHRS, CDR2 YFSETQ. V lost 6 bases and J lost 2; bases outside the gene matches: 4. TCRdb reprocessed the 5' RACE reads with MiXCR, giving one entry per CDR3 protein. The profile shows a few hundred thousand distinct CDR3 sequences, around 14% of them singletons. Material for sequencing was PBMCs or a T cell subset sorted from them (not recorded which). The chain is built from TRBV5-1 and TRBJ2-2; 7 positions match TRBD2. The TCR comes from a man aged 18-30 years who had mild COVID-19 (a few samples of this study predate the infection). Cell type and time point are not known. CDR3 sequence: CASMASGNTGELFF. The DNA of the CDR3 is TGCGCCAGCATGGCTAGCGGTAACACCGGGGAGCTGTTTTTT.